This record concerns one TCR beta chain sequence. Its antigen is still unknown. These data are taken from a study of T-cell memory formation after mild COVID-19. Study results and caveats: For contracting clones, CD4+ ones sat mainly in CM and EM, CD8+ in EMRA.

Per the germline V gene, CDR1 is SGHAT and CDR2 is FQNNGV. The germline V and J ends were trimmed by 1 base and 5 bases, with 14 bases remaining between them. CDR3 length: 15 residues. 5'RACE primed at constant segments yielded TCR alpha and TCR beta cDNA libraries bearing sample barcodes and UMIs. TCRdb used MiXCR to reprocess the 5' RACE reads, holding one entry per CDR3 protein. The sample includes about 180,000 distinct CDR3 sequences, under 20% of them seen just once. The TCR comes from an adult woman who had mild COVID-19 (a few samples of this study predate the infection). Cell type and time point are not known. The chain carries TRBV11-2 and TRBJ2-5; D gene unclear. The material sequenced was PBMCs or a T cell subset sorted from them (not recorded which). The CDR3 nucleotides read TGTGCCAGCAGCTTAGTTAATCTGCCAAGGGAGACCCAGTACTTC. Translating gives CASSLVNLPRETQYF.